The T cell receptor (beta chain) under discussion was sequenced for a study of identical twins. This clonotype was seen just once. Unique molecular identifiers were present on cDNA, and template switching added a universal primer site. TCRdb itself ran the 5' RACE reads through MiXCR, one entry per CDR3 protein. The sample holds 400,000 to 550,000 distinct CDR3 sequences, less than 25% seen once. The germline V gene has CDR1 SGHDN and CDR2 FVKESK. V dropped 7 bases and J dropped 6 bases, with 21 bases sitting between them. CDR3 size: 15 residues. This sample also appeared in a second study, on T cells expressing NK-cell markers. As reported in that work: It was from sorted CD3+CD56+NKG2C+, CD3+CD56+NKG2C- and CD3+CD56-NKG2C+ T cells that TCR beta repertoires came.

The specimen sequenced was CD4+ T cells sorted from blood. The rearrangement uses TRBV14 and TRBJ2-5, with D tentatively TRBD1 or TRBD2 (6 bases each). The receptor was isolated from a woman aged 18-29 years in good health. CDR3 amino acids: CASKPSGANVKTQYF. The CDR3 nucleotides are TGTGCCAGCAAGCCATCGGGGGCAAATGTGAAGACCCAGTACTTC.